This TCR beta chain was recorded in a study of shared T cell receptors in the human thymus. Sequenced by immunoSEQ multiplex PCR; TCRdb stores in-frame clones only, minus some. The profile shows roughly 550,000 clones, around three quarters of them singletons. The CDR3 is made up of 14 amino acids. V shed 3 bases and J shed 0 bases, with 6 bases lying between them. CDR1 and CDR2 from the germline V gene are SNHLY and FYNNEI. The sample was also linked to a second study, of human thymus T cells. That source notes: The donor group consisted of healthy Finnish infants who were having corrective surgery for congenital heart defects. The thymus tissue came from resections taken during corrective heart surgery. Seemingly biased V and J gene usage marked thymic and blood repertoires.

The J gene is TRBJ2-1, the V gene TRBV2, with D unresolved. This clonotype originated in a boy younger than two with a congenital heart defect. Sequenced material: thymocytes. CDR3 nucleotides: TGTGCCAGCAGTGAGGTGAGCTCCTACAATGAGCAGTTCTTC. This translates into CASSEVSSYNEQFF.